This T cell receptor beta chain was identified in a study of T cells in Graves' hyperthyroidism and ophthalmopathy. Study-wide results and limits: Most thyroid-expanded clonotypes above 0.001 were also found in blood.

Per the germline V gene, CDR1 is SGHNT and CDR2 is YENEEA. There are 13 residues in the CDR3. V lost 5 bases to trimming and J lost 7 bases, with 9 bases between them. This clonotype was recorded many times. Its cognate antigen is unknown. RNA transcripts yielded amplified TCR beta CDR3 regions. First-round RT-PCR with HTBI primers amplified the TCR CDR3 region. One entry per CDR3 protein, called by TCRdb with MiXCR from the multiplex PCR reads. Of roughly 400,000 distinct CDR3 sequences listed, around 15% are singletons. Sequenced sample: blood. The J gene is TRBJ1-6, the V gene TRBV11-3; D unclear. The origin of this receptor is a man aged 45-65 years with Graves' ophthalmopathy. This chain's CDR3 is CASSSDGNSPLHF. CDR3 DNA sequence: TGTGCCAGCAGCAGTGACGGGAATTCACCCCTCCACTTT.